One sample yielded the 25 T cell receptor beta chains listed below, sequenced in a study of T cells after yellow fever vaccination. TCRdb analysed the 5' RACE reads with MiXCR anew, one entry per CDR3 protein. This sample has about 240,000 distinct CDR3 sequences, with less than 9% found just once. The sample in question was CD4+ T cells sorted from PBMCs, obtained 15 days after the yellow fever booster vaccination. The receptor set was obtained from a man in his thirties or forties who received the YFV17D yellow fever vaccine.

This clonotype has only a few counts. The V call is TRBV11-2, the J call TRBJ2-7; D might be TRBD2 (5 bases). Trimming left V 4 bases short and J 0 bases short, with 16 bases between. The V gene's germline CDR1 is SGHAT and CDR2 FQNNGV. The CDR3 has 16 amino acids. Written as DNA, the CDR3 is TGTGCCAGCAGCTCGATAGGAGGTACGACCTCCTACGAGCAGTACTTC. This gives the protein CASSSIGGTTSYEQYF.

This sequence joins TRBV15 and TRBJ2-4; weak D call: TRBD2 (5 bases). Germline V gene data show CDR1 as LNHNV and CDR2 as YYDKDF (reference sequence). The V end lost 3 bases, the J end lost 0 bases, and 9 bases lay between the germline ends. The CDR3 is 15 residues long. CDR3 region: CATSSGGLAKNIQYF. In DNA, the CDR3 is TGTGCCACCAGCAGCGGCGGACTAGCCAAAAACATTCAGTACTTC.

This clonotype was seen more than once but under ten times. The rearrangement uses TRBV15 and TRBJ2-2; 7 bases fit TRBD1. J lost 9 bases, V lost 5 bases, and 9 bases had no gene match. The germline CDR1 and CDR2 sequences are LNHNV and YYDKDF (reference sequence). The length of the CDR3 is 14 residues. The CDR3 sequence is CATSVRDRSRELFF. CDR3 nucleotide sequence: TGTGCCACCAGCGTCCGGGACAGATCTCGGGAGCTGTTTTTT.

The chain has TRBV6-5 and TRBJ2-7; D may be TRBD2 (6 bases). CDR1 and CDR2 from the germline V gene are MNHEY and SVGAGI. V shed 3 bases and J shed 3 bases, with 9 bases lying between them. The CDR3 runs 13 residues. The CDR3 DNA reads as TGTGCCAGCAGTTATTGGAGGGGCTACGAGCAGTACTTC. Its translation: CASSYWRGYEQYF.

The chain combines TRBV7-2 with TRBJ2-1; TRBD2 matches at 11 bases. Trimming took 5 bases from V and 4 from J; bases not matched to a gene: 4. CDR3 length: 15 amino acids. The germline gives CDR1 SGHTA, CDR2 FQGNSA. This CDR3 reads CASSDTSGSYNEQFF. CDR3 nucleotide sequence: TGTGCCAGCAGCGACACTAGCGGGAGTTACAATGAGCAGTTCTTC.

This clonotype was detected many times. V usage is TRBV12-3 or TRBV12-4 and J usage is TRBJ2-1, with TRBD2 matching over 8 bases. V trimming: 6 bases; J trimming: 0 bases; junction bases outside the gene matches: 10. This CDR3 has 17 amino acids. The CDR3 here is CASSPSAGAVSYNEQFF. For the CDR3, the DNA is TGTGCCAGCAGCCCTTCAGCGGGAGCTGTCTCCTACAATGAGCAGTTCTTC.

This clonotype was seen a handful of times. Germline and junction disagree at one end, which may indicate a read error. CDR3 loop: CACSQDLTRGTYNEQFF. The CDR3 coding sequence is TGTGCCTGCAGCCAAGATTTGACCCGGGGGACCTACAATGAGCAGTTCTTC. This chain joins TRBV3-1 and TRBJ2-1; possibly TRBD2 for D (6 bases). Germline CDR1 reads LGHDT; CDR2 reads YNNKEL (reference sequence). This CDR3 is built from 17 residues.

The genes are TRBV6-2 or TRBV6-3 and TRBJ2-2, with 9 bases lining up with TRBD1. V was pared by 5 bases and J by 3 bases, with 4 bases of the junction left unmatched. This CDR3 region has 15 residues. Germline CDR1 is MNHEY and CDR2 is SVGEGT. In DNA, the CDR3 is TGTGCCAGCAGTCGGACAGGGGCTGACACCGGGGAGCTGTTTTTT. This encodes CASSRTGADTGELFF.

V and J are TRBV9 and TRBJ2-7; TRBD1 might be the D (6 bases). The CDR3 consists of 15 residues. V lost 2 bases to trimming and J lost 7 bases, with 19 bases between them. CDR1 is SGDLS and CDR2 is YYNGEE in the germline V gene. CDR3 DNA sequence: TGTGCCAGCAGCGTTCGACAGGCCACCTTAGGGGAGCAGTACTTC. It translates to CASSVRQATLGEQYF.

This clonotype was counted many times. The gene calls are TRBV20-1 and TRBJ2-1; D possibly uses TRBD1 or TRBD2 (5 bases each). The V gene's germline CDR1 is DFQATT and CDR2 SNEGSKA (reference sequence). CDR3 size: 17 residues. The V gene lost 2 bases and the J gene lost 4 bases, with 21 bases spanning the gap. This chain's CDR3 is CSARMGLGVEGYNEQFF. The CDR3 DNA follows: TGCAGTGCTAGAATGGGTCTGGGGGTCGAGGGTTACAATGAGCAGTTCTTC.

This clonotype has only a few counts. This chain joins TRBV6-5 and TRBJ2-3, with D maybe TRBD2 (6 bases). V was clipped by 2 bases and J by 0 bases, with 12 bases between them. The CDR3 has 16 residues. CDR1 is MNHEY and CDR2 is SVGAGI in the germline V gene. The CDR3 spells CASSYGWRDSTDTQYF. CDR3 DNA: TGTGCCAGCAGTTACGGTTGGCGGGACAGCACAGATACGCAGTATTTT.

This clonotype was counted between two and nine times. The rearrangement uses TRBV28 and TRBJ2-5; D possibly uses TRBD1 or TRBD2 (5 bases each). The germline gives CDR1 MDHEN, CDR2 SYDVKM. This CDR3 is 15 amino acids long. Trimming removed 5 bases from V and 7 bases from J, with 20 bases in between. CDR3 nucleotides: TGTGCCAGCAGTGGAGCCGGGACCGCTACGGGGACCCAGTACTTC. Its translation: CASSGAGTATGTQYF.

This clonotype appeared many times. The chain uses TRBV20-1 and TRBJ1-5; tentatively, D is TRBD1 (5 bases). Germline V gene sequence: CDR1 DFQATT, CDR2 SNEGSKA (reference sequence). V gave up 4 bases and J gave up 1 base, with 17 bases separating them. The CDR3 loop spans 16 amino acids. The chain's CDR3 is CSAKVMGTESNQPQHF. Here the CDR3 DNA reads TGCAGTGCTAAAGTTATGGGGACGGAGAGCAATCAGCCCCAGCATTTT.

This clonotype was observed a few times. The chain combines TRBV7-2 with TRBJ2-7, with a weak D call TRBD2 (5 bases). In germline, CDR1 is SGHTA, CDR2 FQGNSA. This CDR3 has 15 amino acids. V was shortened by 2 bases and J by 5 bases, with 16 bases between the two germline ends. The chain's CDR3 is CASSLISARGNEQYF. The CDR3 DNA follows: TGTGCCAGCAGCTTAATAAGCGCCAGAGGGAACGAGCAGTACTTC.

This clonotype came up many times. The chain has TRBV20-1 and TRBJ2-3; 7 positions agree with TRBD2. V lost 6 bases, J lost 2 bases, and 11 bases stayed unmatched. The CDR3 is made up of 15 amino acids. Germline V gene sequence: CDR1 DFQATT, CDR2 SNEGSKA (reference sequence). CDR3 amino acids: CSAHHSGITTDTQYF. The CDR3 DNA follows: TGCAGTGCCCACCACAGCGGGATTACCACAGATACGCAGTATTTT.

This clonotype has ten or more counts. The gene calls are TRBV6-5 and TRBJ2-7; D call uncertain. Per germline, CDR1 MNHEY and CDR2 SVGAGI. This CDR3 spans 14 amino acids. Trimming pared 2 bases from V and 5 bases from J, leaving 13 bases between. CDR3 loop: CASSYRNAVDEQYF. For the CDR3, the DNA is TGTGCCAGCAGTTACCGAAACGCGGTGGACGAGCAGTACTTC.

This clonotype has a count of ten or more. This chain links TRBV12-3 or TRBV12-4 with TRBJ2-1, with D tentatively TRBD2 (5 bases). V was shortened by 3 bases and J by 8 bases, with 23 bases between the two germline ends. This CDR3 region has 17 residues. CDR3 protein: CASSFRPRVTSRDEQFF. The CDR3 nucleotides are TGTGCCAGCAGTTTCCGCCCCCGCGTCACTTCGAGGGATGAGCAGTTCTTC.

This clonotype was recorded at least ten times. The genes are TRBV3-1 and TRBJ2-7; 7 bases are shared with TRBD1. J was trimmed by 1 base and V by 0 bases; bases with no gene match: 3. The CDR3 length is 15 residues. Germline V gene data show CDR1 as LGHDT and CDR2 as YNNKEL (reference sequence). The CDR3 DNA is TGTGCCAGCAGCCAAGAGGAGACAGGGTCCTACGAGCAGTACTTC. It is translated as CASSQEETGSYEQYF.

This clonotype was counted a few times. The chain uses TRBV6-5 and TRBJ1-3; no reliable D call. This CDR3 spans 12 amino acids. V dropped 8 bases and J dropped 4 bases, with 9 bases sitting between them. Germline assignment: CDR1 MNHEY and CDR2 SVGAGI. The CDR3 bases are TGTGCCAGCGGGGAACAGGGAAACACCATATATTTT. Its translation: CASGEQGNTIYF.

The CDR3 protein is CAWSVGGRFNEQYF. The DNA of the CDR3 is TGTGCCTGGAGTGTAGGTGGGAGATTTAACGAGCAGTACTTC. The V call is TRBV30, the J call TRBJ2-7; D is possibly TRBD2 (5 bases). V lost 0 bases and J 5 bases, leaving 14 bases between the germline ends. The germline V gene has CDR1 GTSNPN and CDR2 SVGIG (reference sequence). This CDR3 spans 14 amino acids.

This clonotype was seen a few times. J is TRBJ2-3 and V is TRBV7-2, with D tentatively TRBD1 (5 bases). Germline CDR1 and CDR2: SGHTA and FQGNSA. V was pared by 4 bases and J by 0 bases, with 11 bases between. This CDR3 comprises 15 residues. Here the CDR3 DNA reads TGTGCCAGCAGCTCTCGGACAAGAAGCACAGATACGCAGTATTTT. Translating gives CASSSRTRSTDTQYF.

This clonotype has ten or more counts. The V gene is TRBV5-1, the J gene TRBJ1-2, with a tentative D call TRBD1 (6 bases). This CDR3 comprises 13 residues. CDR1 is SGHRS, CDR2 YFSETQ, per germline. V was pared by 3 bases and J by 4 bases, with 10 bases between. The CDR3 sequence is CASSSTGSYGYTF. The CDR3 bases are TGCGCCAGCAGCTCGACAGGTTCCTATGGCTACACCTTC.

This clonotype was detected ten times or more. The chain has TRBV20-1 and TRBJ1-1; D may be TRBD1 (6 bases). Germline CDR1 DFQATT, CDR2 SNEGSKA (reference sequence). V was pared by 6 bases and J by 1 base, with 18 bases between. This CDR3 contains 15 residues. This CDR3 is CSAGGGRGQNTEAFF. The CDR3 coding sequence is TGCAGTGCCGGCGGAGGCAGGGGACAGAACACTGAAGCTTTCTTT.

This chain joins TRBV20-1 and TRBJ2-3, with D tentatively TRBD1 (5 bases). The V gene's germline CDR1 is DFQATT and CDR2 SNEGSKA (reference sequence). V lost 5 bases and J lost 3, with 9 bases in between. The CDR3 extends over 12 amino acids. The DNA of the CDR3 is TGCAGTGCTTCTCGACAGACAGATACGCAGTATTTT. It yields the protein CSASRQTDTQYF.

J is TRBJ2-5 and V is TRBV3-1, with TRBD2 identical over 7 bases. CDR1 LGHDT and CDR2 YNNKEL come from the germline V gene (reference sequence). This CDR3 region has 12 residues. Trimming cost V 3 bases and J 7 bases; bases outside gene matches: 2. CDR3 protein: CASSQTSTTQYF. The CDR3 DNA follows: TGTGCCAGCAGCCAGACTAGCACGACCCAGTACTTC.